The rows below give T cell receptor beta chains drawn from one sample of a study of control samples from healthy donors and cancer patients. Clones were read by immunoSEQ multiplex PCR, and TCRdb kept only the in-frame ones, dropping some. The repertoire holds around 79,000 clones, with 93% as singletons. Sequenced material: PBMCs. These receptor sequences come from a woman in her forties with lung cancer. The CDR3 runs from the conserved cysteine through the conserved F or W. D genes are given only for firm matches.

TRBV9	TRBJ2-7	.	CASSFGGDLYEQYF	TGTGCCAGCAGCTTCGGTGGGGATCTCTACGAGCAGTACTTC
TRBV5-4	TRBJ1-2	.	CASSFRGELYGYTF	TGTGCCAGCAGCTTCCGGGGGGAACTCTATGGCTACACCTTC
TRBV5-1	TRBJ1-5	.	CASSLGQSNQPQHF	TGCGCCAGCAGCTTGGGCCAGAGCAATCAGCCCCAGCATTTT
TRBV18	TRBJ2-6	.	CASSPPRLQGWGISSGANVLTF	TGTGCCAGCTCACCGCCGAGACTCCAGGGGTGGGGGATAAGCTCTGGGGCCAACGTCCTGACTTTC
TRBV5-5	TRBJ2-3	TRBD2	CASSVGTSGGATDTQYF	TGTGCCAGCAGCGTAGGGACTAGCGGGGGGGCCACAGATACGCAGTATTTT
TRBV19	TRBJ2-5	TRBD1	CASSKGARETQYF	TGTGCCAGTAGTAAGGGGGCGAGAGAGACCCAGTACTTC
TRBV5-1	TRBJ1-1	.	CASSPSLGTEAFF	TGCGCCAGCAGCCCCTCTCTGGGCACTGAAGCTTTCTTT
TRBV4-2	TRBJ1-5	TRBD1	CASSQGIGQGDQPQHF	TGTGCCAGCAGCCAAGGGATTGGACAGGGCGATCAGCCCCAGCATTTT
TRBV28	TRBJ2-7	TRBD1	CASSPITRGLVDSEQYF	TGTGCCAGCAGCCCCATTACCAGGGGGCTAGTTGATAGCGAGCAGTACTTC
TRBV13	TRBJ1-4	.	CASSLGPPSTNEKLFF	TGTGCCAGCAGCTTAGGCCCGCCATCAACTAATGAAAAACTGTTTTTT
TRBV19	TRBJ1-2	.	CASRGEGFPGYGYTF	TGTGCCAGTAGGGGGGAGGGGTTCCCCGGCTATGGCTACACCTTC
TRBV19	TRBJ1-4	.	CASSQGHDEKLFF	TGTGCCAGTAGCCAGGGGCACGATGAAAAACTGTTTTTT
TRBV9	TRBJ1-2	TRBD1	CASSRFTGGNGYTF	TGTGCCAGCAGTAGGTTCACAGGGGGCAATGGCTACACCTTC
TRBV11-2	TRBJ1-4	.	CASSPPPGKKKLFF	TGTGCCAGCAGCCCGCCCCCAGGGAAGAAGAAACTGTTTTTT
TRBV3-1/TRBV3-2	TRBJ1-1	.	CASSLVSGAEAFF	TGTGCCAGCAGCCTGGTTTCAGGCGCTGAAGCTTTCTTT
TRBV6-5	TRBJ1-2	.	CASSYYSKNYGYTF	TGTGCCAGCAGTTACTACAGCAAAAACTATGGCTACACCTTC
TRBV6-2/TRBV6-3	TRBJ2-5	.	CASSYGGRVRETQYF	TGTGCCAGCAGTTACGGGGGAAGGGTGCGGGAGACCCAGTACTTC
TRBV5-8	TRBJ1-6	.	CASSPFNSPLHF	TGTGCCAGCAGCCCGTTCAATTCACCCCTCCACTTT
TRBV4-2	TRBJ1-2	.	CASSPDNQYDGYTF	TGTGCCAGCAGCCCGGACAATCAATACGATGGCTACACCTTC
TRBV3-1/TRBV3-2	TRBJ1-3	.	CASSQATGTAGNTIYF	TGTGCCAGCAGCCAGGCCACAGGGACCGCTGGAAACACCATATATTTT